The 23 T cell receptor beta chains below all came from one sample that was sequenced in a study of T-cell reconstitution after alpha-beta-depleted transplantation in children. TCRbeta library preparation incorporated unique molecular identifiers. TCRdb passed the PCR reads through MiXCR, listing each CDR3 protein once. Of about 1,000,000 distinct CDR3 sequences in the sample, roughly 29% were seen once. The sequencing used PBMCs, mostly from graft donor cells, collected 360 days after TCRalphabeta/CD19-depleted stem cell transplant. The receptors derive from a boy younger than two who had a stem cell transplant for SCID, so the T cells may come from the graft donor.

CDR3 coding DNA: TGCAGCGTTGAAGATTTAGACAACTTCTCTGGGGCCAACGTCCTGACTTTC. This translates into CSVEDLDNFSGANVLTF. The chain joins TRBV29-1 to TRBJ2-6; no clear D. Germline loops: CDR1 SQVTM, CDR2 ANQGSEA. The CDR3 has 17 amino acids. V was pared by 0 bases and J by 0 bases, with 12 bases between.

This clonotype has more than one count but fewer than ten. The chain carries TRBV5-6 and TRBJ2-4, with a possible D match to TRBD1 (5 bases). The V end lost 1 base, the J end lost 2 bases, and 7 bases lay between the germline ends. This CDR3 has 14 amino acids. The V gene's germline CDR1 is SGHDT and CDR2 YYEEEE. The CDR3 region is CASSLRGTKNIQYF. The CDR3 bases are TGTGCCAGCAGCTTGAGGGGAACCAAAAACATTCAGTACTTC.

This clonotype appeared many times. The chain links TRBV5-1 to TRBJ2-7; D may be TRBD2 (5 bases). V was pared by 4 bases and J by 3 bases, with 17 bases between. The CDR3 covers 15 residues. Germline CDR1 SGHRS, CDR2 YFSETQ. For the CDR3, the DNA is TGCGCCAGCAGCGTATTGGCGGGCGCTTACTACGAGCAGTACTTC. Amino acids: CASSVLAGAYYEQYF.

This chain connects TRBV18 to TRBJ2-1; either TRBD1 or TRBD2 may supply D (5 bases each). Germline lookup yields CDR1 KGHSH and CDR2 LQKENI. Trimming removed 2 bases at V and 5 bases at J, with 19 bases between. The CDR3 spans 17 residues. The CDR3 region has the DNA TGTGCCAGCTCACCATACCGGGGCCTCAAAGGGGACAATGAGCAGTTCTTC. Translation: CASSPYRGLKGDNEQFF.

The V gene is TRBV5-1, the J gene TRBJ2-2; no definite D call. Trimming removed 5 bases at V and 3 bases at J, with 11 bases between. The CDR3 length is 14 residues. Germline V gene lookup returns CDR1 SGHRS and CDR2 YFSETQ. As DNA, the CDR3 is TGCGCCAGCAGATGGTCGTCGGACACCGGGGAGCTGTTTTTT. Residues: CASRWSSDTGELFF.

The chain couples TRBV12-3 or TRBV12-4 to TRBJ2-5; the match to TRBD1 covers 10 bases. The CDR3 has 18 residues. Trimming cost V 5 bases and J 2 bases; bases outside gene matches: 14. The DNA of the CDR3 is TGTGCCAGCAGTCGAATCCTTCCGGGACAGGGGTATCAAGAGACCCAGTACTTC. It yields the protein CASSRILPGQGYQETQYF.

The chain joins TRBV20-1 to TRBJ2-3; 8 bases match TRBD2. CDR3 length: 15 amino acids. CDR1 and CDR2 from the germline V gene are DFQATT and SNEGSKA (reference sequence). The V and J ends lost 3 bases and 3 bases, in that order; junction bases with no gene match: 8. CDR3 region: CSASFSGEGTDTQYF. CDR3 DNA sequence: TGCAGTGCTAGTTTTAGCGGGGAGGGAACAGATACGCAGTATTTT.

This clonotype was counted only a few times. The chain recombines TRBV5-1 with TRBJ2-2; 10 nucleotides agree with TRBD1. Germline CDR1 SGHRS, CDR2 YFSETQ. The CDR3 is 15 amino acids. The V segment lost 4 bases and the J segment 5 bases; nucleotides outside the gene matches: 5. The DNA for the CDR3 is TGCGCCAGCAGCCCGGACAGGGGGTTTACCGGGGAGCTGTTTTTT. Amino acid sequence: CASSPDRGFTGELFF.

This chain uses TRBV5-5 with TRBJ1-2; 7 bases match TRBD1. The CDR3 length is 16 residues. The trim removed 0 bases at V and 0 bases at J, leaving 5 bases unmatched. Per germline, CDR1 SGHKS and CDR2 YYEKEE (reference sequence). CDR3 sequence (DNA): TGTGCCAGCAGCTTGGGACAGGGAGTAGCTAACTATGGCTACACCTTC. This codes for CASSLGQGVANYGYTF.

This clonotype has more than one count but fewer than ten. This chain uses TRBV5-1 with TRBJ2-4, with D perhaps assigned TRBD1 or TRBD2 (5 bases each). Trimming pared 3 bases from V and 0 bases from J, leaving 7 bases between. This CDR3 spans 14 amino acids. Germline CDR1 reads SGHRS; CDR2 reads YFSETQ. In DNA form, the CDR3 reads TGCGCCAGCAGCTCCGGGACAGCCAAAAACATTCAGTACTTC. Protein sequence: CASSSGTAKNIQYF.

This clonotype was seen only a few times. The rearrangement joins TRBV12-3 or TRBV12-4 to TRBJ2-7; D possibly corresponds to TRBD2 (7 bases). V lost 6 bases and J 2 bases, leaving 14 bases between the germline ends. The CDR3 has 14 residues. The CDR3 sequence: CASRRGGTPYEQYF. The DNA of the CDR3 is TGTGCCAGCAGGAGGGGGGGGACTCCCTACGAGCAGTACTTC.

This clonotype was picked up a small number of times. The V gene is TRBV12-3 or TRBV12-4, the J gene TRBJ1-1; TRBD1 is a possible D gene (5 bases). There are 15 residues in the CDR3. V was trimmed by 1 base and J by 1 base, leaving 10 bases between them. CDR3 nucleotide sequence: TGTGCCAGCAGTTTAGTACAGGCCCCGAACACTGAAGCTTTCTTT. This codes for CASSLVQAPNTEAFF.

This clonotype was detected ten times or more. The rearrangement uses TRBV18 and TRBJ2-3; D uncertain. V lost 1 base and J lost 0, with 14 bases in between. Germline assignment: CDR1 KGHSH and CDR2 LQKENI. The CDR3 runs 17 residues. CDR3 residues: CASSPLNRTPSTDTQYF. CDR3 DNA sequence: TGTGCCAGCTCACCACTGAACCGGACCCCTAGCACAGATACGCAGTATTTT.

This clonotype showed up just a few times. The chain links TRBV6-6 to TRBJ2-7; D is ambiguous. Germline-derived CDR1 and CDR2 are MNHNY and SVGAGI (reference sequence). V was shortened by 4 bases and J by 2 bases, with 9 bases between the two germline ends. The CDR3 covers 13 residues. The CDR3 sequence is CASSSVAPYEQYF. CDR3 sequence (DNA): TGTGCCAGCAGTTCCGTCGCCCCCTACGAGCAGTACTTC.

The V call is TRBV6-4, the J call TRBJ2-5, with D possibly matching TRBD2 (6 bases). Germline V CDR1 and CDR2: MRHNA, SNTAGT. This CDR3 contains 12 residues. Deletions cut 11 bases from V and 6 bases from J, with 16 bases between. CDR3 DNA: TGTGCCCCCTGGGACTCCCCACAGACCCAGTACTTC. Residues: CAPWDSPQTQYF.

This clonotype has a handful of counts. This chain joins TRBV5-1 and TRBJ2-5; D not resolved. This CDR3 spans 14 amino acids. The V end lost 1 base, the J end lost 2 bases, and 9 bases lay between the germline ends. Germline CDR1 reads SGHRS; CDR2 reads YFSETQ. CDR3 sequence reads: CASSLYTGQETQYF. The CDR3 DNA sequence: TGCGCCAGCAGCTTGTATACCGGACAAGAGACCCAGTACTTC. The whole variable domain, remainder taken from reference TRBV5-1 and TRBJ2-5, is KAGVTQTPRYLIKTRGQQVTLSCSPISGHRSVSWYQQTPGQGLQFLFEYFSETQRNKGNFPGRFSGRQFSNSRSEMNVSTLELGDSALYLCASSLYTGQETQYFGPGTRLLVL.

This clonotype was counted between two and nine times. The chain recombines TRBV20-1 with TRBJ2-7, with D unresolved. The CDR3 is 13 amino acids. Per the germline V gene, CDR1 is DFQATT and CDR2 is SNEGSKA (reference sequence). V lost 3 bases to trimming and J lost 1 base, with 10 bases between them. The CDR3 spells CSASGGQSYEQYF. CDR3 coding DNA: TGCAGTGCTAGTGGCGGCCAGTCCTACGAGCAGTACTTC.

This chain connects TRBV3-1 to TRBJ2-1; 8 bases map to TRBD2. J was trimmed by 13 bases and V by 1 base; bases with no gene match: 18. Germline CDR1 is LGHDT and CDR2 is YNNKEL (reference sequence). This CDR3 comprises 17 residues. CDR3 protein: CASSQGFLDGGAEVQFF. The CDR3 region has the DNA TGTGCCAGCAGCCAAGGATTTTTGGACGGGGGGGCCGAAGTTCAGTTCTTC.

This clonotype was seen at least ten times. The chain uses TRBV5-1 and TRBJ2-3; D possibly uses TRBD1 or TRBD2 (5 bases each). In germline, CDR1 is SGHRS, CDR2 YFSETQ. With 2 bases removed from V and 0 bases from J, the gap between germline ends came to 10 bases. The CDR3 is 15 residues long. CDR3 sequence: CASSLSGTSTDTQYF. CDR3 sequence (DNA): TGCGCCAGCAGCTTATCAGGGACGAGCACAGATACGCAGTATTTT.

This clonotype was seen only a few times. J is TRBJ2-3 and V is TRBV5-1; 7 bases line up with TRBD2. V lost 4 bases and J lost 2; bases outside the gene matches: 10. CDR1 and CDR2 (germline): SGHRS, YFSETQ. There are 16 residues in the CDR3. This CDR3 is CASSREVLAVTDTQYF. CDR3 coding DNA: TGCGCCAGCAGCCGGGAGGTACTCGCTGTCACAGATACGCAGTATTTT.

The rearrangement uses TRBV10-3 and TRBJ2-7; the D is unclear. V lost 5 bases to trimming and J lost 6 bases, with 11 bases between them. Per the germline V gene, CDR1 is ENHRY and CDR2 is SYGVKD. This CDR3 region has 12 residues. CDR3 sequence (DNA): TGTGCCATCAGTAAAGAAAGGGTCGAGCAGTACTTC. Protein: CAISKERVEQYF.

This clonotype was seen a handful of times. The chain uses TRBV6-1 and TRBJ2-1; the match to TRBD2 covers 8 bases. Germline V CDR1 and CDR2: MNHNS, SASEGT. CDR3 length equals 15 residues. The V segment lost 8 bases and the J segment 4 bases; nucleotides outside the gene matches: 10. In nucleotides, the CDR3 is TGTGCCAGCGGCCAAGCTTTAGCGGGGTACAATGAGCAGTTCTTC. Protein: CASGQALAGYNEQFF.

This clonotype was counted between two and nine times. V and J are TRBV9 and TRBJ2-5; no clear D gene. The V end lost 0 bases, the J end lost 7 bases, and 16 bases lay between the germline ends. There are 15 residues in the CDR3. CDR1 is SGDLS, CDR2 YYNGEE, per germline. The CDR3 loop reads CASSVGVSALGTQYF. CDR3 sequence (DNA): TGTGCCAGCAGCGTAGGAGTCTCTGCCTTAGGGACCCAGTACTTC.